This TCR beta chain was found in a study of cytomegalovirus exposure and HLA in healthy donors. As for the study in general: Samples from HLA-typed donors yielded some 85 million unique TCRs in an early data release.

Trimming removed 4 bases at V and 1 base at J, with 10 bases between. This CDR3 comprises 14 residues. Germline assignment: CDR1 SGHRS and CDR2 YFSETQ. Study-wide findings and caveats: Later on, an analysis found that several of the most significant clusters appeared to be linked to common viral pathogens, which included parvovirus B19.

This clone was seen just once. Its antigen remains unidentified. Primers: 60 Vbeta forward and 13 Jbeta reverse. The table came from immunoSEQ multiplex PCR; TCRdb's copy has only in-frame clones and leaves some out. The sample shows over 110,000 clones, around 83% of them seen only once. The chain employs TRBV5-1 and TRBJ2-3; D is unresolved. The specimen was PBMCs. The TCR comes from a male donor in good health and CMV-seropositive. CDR3 nucleotides: TGCGCCAGCAGCATAAATGGAGGCACAGATACGCAGTATTTT. It codes for CASSINGGTDTQYF.